The 6 T cell receptor beta chains below come from one sample, sequenced in a study of molecular identifiers for immune sequencing clone quantification. TCRdb itself ran the PCR reads through MiXCR, one entry per CDR3 protein. The sample consists of more than 450,000 distinct CDR3 sequences, over 20% of them appearing once. Material for sequencing was naive CD8+ T cells from blood, with Jurkat cell RNA spiked in. Described subset: FACS-sorted CD8+CD4-CCR7+CD45RA+ naive T cells. The source of these receptors is a human donor in good health. Some libraries in this study had Jurkat cell RNA spiked in.

This clonotype was found many times. V and J are TRBV29-1 and TRBJ2-7, with D unresolved. V gave up 5 bases and J gave up 4 bases, with 9 bases separating them. The CDR3 loop spans 11 amino acids. Germline CDR1 is SQVTM and CDR2 is ANQGSEA. CDR3 in DNA: TGCAGCGTTCGTCGAGGATACGAGCAGTACTTC. This translates into CSVRRGYEQYF.

The chain carries TRBV11-2 and TRBJ2-2; 14 nucleotides match TRBD2. J lost 3 bases, V lost 5 bases, and 17 bases had no gene match. The CDR3 covers 21 residues. Germline V gives CDR1 SGHAT, CDR2 FQNNGV. In DNA form, the CDR3 reads TGTGCCAGCAGCCCCTTCAAACCGGGACTAGCGGGAGAGGAGTACACCGGGGAGCTGTTTTTT. The encoded protein is CASSPFKPGLAGEEYTGELFF.

The chain links TRBV7-8 to TRBJ2-7; D gene ambiguous. Trimming pared 5 bases from V and 2 bases from J, leaving 19 bases between. The CDR3 has 16 amino acids. Germline CDR1 SGHVS, CDR2 FQNEAQ. The CDR3 loop reads CASSRDRQPRTYEQYF. In nucleotides, the CDR3 is TGTGCCAGCAGCCGTGATCGGCAACCTAGAACCTACGAGCAGTACTTC.

The chain is built from TRBV28 and TRBJ2-2; D remains ambiguous. The ends were cut back, 5 bases at V and 10 bases at J, with 20 bases in the middle. Germline V gives CDR1 MDHEN, CDR2 SYDVKM. The CDR3 has 15 amino acids. CDR3 region: CASSQIAWVSEELFF. The CDR3, as DNA: TGTGCCAGCAGTCAAATTGCCTGGGTGTCGGAGGAGCTGTTTTTT.

This clonotype was found many times. This chain joins TRBV7-9 and TRBJ2-4; 8 nucleotides match TRBD1. Per the germline V gene, CDR1 is SEHNR and CDR2 is FQNEAQ (reference sequence). Trimming took 5 bases from V and 6 from J; bases not matched to a gene: 12. This CDR3 is built from 16 residues. In DNA, the CDR3 is TGTGCCAGCAGCGCGGAGACAGGGGCCCTTTTAAACATTCAGTACTTC. Encoded protein: CASSAETGALLNIQYF.

Concerning this clonotype itself: A much larger clone lies a single base off, so this may be a read error. The chain recombines TRBV12-3 or TRBV12-4 with TRBJ2-3; 9 bases agree with TRBD1. This CDR3 has 14 amino acids. The CDR3 region is CAGSLGTGLDTQYF. The DNA of the CDR3 is TGTGCCGGCAGTTTGGGGACAGGGTTGGATACGCAGTATTTT.